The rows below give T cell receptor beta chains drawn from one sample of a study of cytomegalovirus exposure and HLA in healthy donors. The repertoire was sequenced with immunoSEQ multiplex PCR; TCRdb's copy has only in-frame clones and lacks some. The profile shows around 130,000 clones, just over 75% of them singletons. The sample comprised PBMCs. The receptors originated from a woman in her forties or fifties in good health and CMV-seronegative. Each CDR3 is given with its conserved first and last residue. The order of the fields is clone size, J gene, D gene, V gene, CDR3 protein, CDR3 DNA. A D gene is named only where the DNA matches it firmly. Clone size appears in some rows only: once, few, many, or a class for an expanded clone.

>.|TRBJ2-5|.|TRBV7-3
CASSLGGPETQYF
TGTGCCAGCAGCTTGGGGGGTCCGGAGACCCAGTACTTC
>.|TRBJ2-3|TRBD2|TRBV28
CASSLGVSGSNTQYF
TGTGCCAGCAGTTTAGGGGTCAGCGGGAGTAATACGCAGTATTTT
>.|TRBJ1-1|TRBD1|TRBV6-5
CASSQGVEAFF
TGTGCCAGCAGTCAGGGGGTTGAAGCTTTCTTT
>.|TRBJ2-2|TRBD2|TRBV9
CASSVTSGTNTGELFF
TGTGCCAGCAGCGTCACTAGCGGGACGAACACCGGGGAGCTGTTTTTT
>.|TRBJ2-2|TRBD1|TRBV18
CASSPPQTGDRTGELFF
TGTGCCAGCTCACCGCCGCAAACAGGGGATCGCACCGGGGAGCTGTTTTTT
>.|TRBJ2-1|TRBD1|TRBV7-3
CASSSGQGTRNEQFF
TGTGCCAGCAGCTCCGGACAGGGTACGCGCAATGAGCAGTTCTTC
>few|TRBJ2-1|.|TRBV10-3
CATGESSYNEQFF
TGTGCCACCGGAGAGAGCTCCTACAATGAGCAGTTCTTC
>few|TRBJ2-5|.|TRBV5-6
CASSSSILYQETQYF
TGTGCCAGCAGCTCGAGTATCCTGTACCAAGAGACCCAGTACTTC
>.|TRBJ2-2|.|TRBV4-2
CASSLGLTTGELFF
TGTGCCAGCAGCCTCGGACTTACTACCGGGGAGCTGTTTTTT
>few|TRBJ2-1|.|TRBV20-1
CSASRGWEQFF
TGCAGTGCTAGTCGGGGGTGGGAGCAGTTCTTC
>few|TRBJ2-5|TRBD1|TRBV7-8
CASSQRDRGETQYF
TGTGCCAGCAGTCAACGGGACAGGGGTGAGACCCAGTACTTC
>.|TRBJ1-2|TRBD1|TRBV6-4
CASSELPDRGCKGGNTF
TGTGCCAGCAGTGAGCTGCCTGACAGGGGCTGCAAGGGGGGCAACACCTTC
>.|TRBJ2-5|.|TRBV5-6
CASSFGRRETQYF
TGTGCCAGCAGCTTCGGGAGACGGGAGACCCAGTACTTC
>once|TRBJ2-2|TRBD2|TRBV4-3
CASSQDWDGGGAKNTGELFF
TGCGCCAGCAGCCAAGATTGGGATGGCGGGGGAGCTAAAAACACCGGGGAGCTGTTTTTT
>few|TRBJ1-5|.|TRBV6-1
CASSEAGGSNQPQHF
TGTGCCAGCAGTGAAGCGGGGGGGTCCAATCAGCCCCAGCATTTT
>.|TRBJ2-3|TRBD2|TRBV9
CASSHILAGTTDTQYF
TGTGCCAGCAGCCACATCCTAGCGGGTACCACAGATACGCAGTATTTT
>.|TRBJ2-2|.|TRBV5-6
CASSLAAGELFF
TGTGCCAGCAGCTTGGCCGCCGGGGAGCTGTTTTTT
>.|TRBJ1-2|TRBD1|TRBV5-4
CASSIGTGYGYTF
TGTGCCAGCAGCATCGGGACAGGATATGGCTACACCTTC
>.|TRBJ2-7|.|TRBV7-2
CASSRPENYEQYF
TGTGCCAGCAGCCGACCGGAGAACTACGAGCAGTACTTC
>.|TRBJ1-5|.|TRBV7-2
CASSSMNQPQHF
TGTGCCAGCAGCTCCATGAATCAGCCCCAGCATTTT
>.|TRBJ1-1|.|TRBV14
CASSPIVGLSGFF
TGTGCCAGCAGCCCGATTGTTGGGCTCAGTGGTTTCTTT
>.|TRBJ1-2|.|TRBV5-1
CASSPRVGASGHYTF
TGCGCCAGCAGCCCCCGGGTAGGGGCCTCGGGTCACTACACCTTC
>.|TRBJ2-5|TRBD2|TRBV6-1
CASSIEGLGQETQYF
TGTGCCAGCAGCATTGAGGGACTAGGGCAAGAGACCCAGTACTTC
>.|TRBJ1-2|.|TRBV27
CASTTRGTGGYTF
TGTGCCAGCACTACTCGCGGAACAGGTGGCTACACCTTC
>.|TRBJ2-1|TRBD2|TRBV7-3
CASSLRAVGLAGRMEQFF
TGTGCCAGCAGCTTAAGGGCAGTGGGGCTAGCGGGACGTATGGAGCAGTTCTTC
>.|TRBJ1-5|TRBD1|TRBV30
CAWSGTGTRDQPQHF
TGTGCCTGGAGTGGGACAGGGACTCGGGATCAGCCCCAGCATTTT
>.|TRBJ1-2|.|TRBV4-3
CASSQVTQGVNYGYTF
TGCGCCAGCAGCCAAGTAACACAGGGAGTTAACTATGGCTACACCTTC
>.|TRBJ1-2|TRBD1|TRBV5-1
CASSRDSPLDGYTF
TGCGCCAGCAGCCGGGACAGTCCTCTGGATGGCTACACCTTC
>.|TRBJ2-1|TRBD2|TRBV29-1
CSVEGLAGVLNEQFF
TGCAGCGTTGAAGGGCTAGCGGGAGTTTTAAATGAGCAGTTCTTC
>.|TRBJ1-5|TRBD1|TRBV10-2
CASRGTGDNQPQHF
TGCGCCAGCAGAGGGACAGGAGATAATCAGCCCCAGCATTTT
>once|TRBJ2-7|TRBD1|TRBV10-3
CATHSGTGRHEQYF
TGTGCCACTCACTCCGGGACAGGGCGACACGAGCAGTACTTC
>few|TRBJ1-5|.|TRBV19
CASRPKGTSINQPQHF
TGTGCCAGTAGGCCTAAAGGGACTTCTATCAATCAGCCCCAGCATTTT
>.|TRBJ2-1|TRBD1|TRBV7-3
CASSEGQGRRNEQFF
TGTGCCAGCAGCGAGGGACAGGGGAGGAGAAATGAGCAGTTCTTC
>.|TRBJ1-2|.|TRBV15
CATSNTQGRNYGYTF
TGTGCCACCAGCAACACACAGGGACGGAACTATGGCTACACCTTC
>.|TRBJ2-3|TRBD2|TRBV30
CAWSLLAGRTDTQYF
TGTGCCTGGAGCCTACTAGCGGGGCGTACAGATACGCAGTATTTT
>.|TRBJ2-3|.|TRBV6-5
CAVGRGPDTQYF
TGTGCCGTAGGAAGGGGCCCAGATACGCAGTATTTT
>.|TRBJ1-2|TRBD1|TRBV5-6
CASSFRTGLYGYTF
TGTGCCAGCAGCTTTAGGACAGGGCTTTACGGCTACACCTTC
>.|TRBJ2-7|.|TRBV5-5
CASSDSGLFYEQYF
TGTGCCAGCAGCGACTCGGGACTCTTCTACGAGCAGTACTTC
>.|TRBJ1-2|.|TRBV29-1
CSVESTGVIDGYPF
TGCAGCGTTGAGTCAACAGGTGTCATAGATGGCTACCCCTTC
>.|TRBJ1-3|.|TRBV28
CASSPGGTVTSNTIYF
TGTGCCAGCAGCCCGGGGGGAACAGTAACCTCAAACACCATATATTTT
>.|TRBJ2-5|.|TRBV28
CASSLSYQMSLRETQYF
TGTGCCAGCAGTTTATCCTATCAAATGTCCCTACGAGAGACCCAGTACTTC
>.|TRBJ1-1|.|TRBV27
CASSSWTDLNTEAFF
TGTGCCAGCAGTTCCTGGACAGATTTGAACACTGAAGCTTTCTTT
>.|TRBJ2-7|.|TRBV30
CAWTFNYEQYF
TGTGCCTGGACGTTTAATTACGAGCAGTACTTC
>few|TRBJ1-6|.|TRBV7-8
CARESKSRPLACSPLHF
TGTGCCAGAGAAAGCAAGAGCAGGCCCCTGGCTTGTTCACCCCTCCACTTT
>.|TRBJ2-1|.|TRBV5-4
CASSHQGSGRGEQFF
TGTGCCAGCAGCCACCAAGGTAGCGGAAGAGGAGAGCAGTTCTTC
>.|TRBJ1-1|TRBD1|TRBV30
CAWSVREGARAFF
TGTGCCTGGAGTGTACGAGAGGGGGCGAGGGCTTTCTTT
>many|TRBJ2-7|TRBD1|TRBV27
CASRTTGLIEEQYF
TGTGCCAGCAGGACGACAGGGCTAATCGAGGAGCAGTACTTC
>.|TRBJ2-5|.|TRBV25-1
CATRGQGGETQYF
TGTGCCACCAGGGGTCAGGGAGGAGAGACCCAGTACTTC
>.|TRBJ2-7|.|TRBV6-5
CASSHRYEQYF
TGTGCCAGCAGTCACAGGTACGAGCAGTACTTC
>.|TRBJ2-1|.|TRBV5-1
CASSLERTSSYNEQFF
TGCGCCAGCAGCTTAGAGCGGACGAGCTCCTACAATGAGCAGTTCTTC
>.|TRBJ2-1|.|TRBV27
CASRRAWEQFF
TGTGCCAGCCGGAGGGCCTGGGAGCAGTTCTTC
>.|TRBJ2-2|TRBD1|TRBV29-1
CSVRDLDRENTGELFF
TGCAGCGTGAGGGACCTAGACAGGGAGAACACCGGGGAGCTGTTTTTT
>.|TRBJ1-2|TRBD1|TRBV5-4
CASSLDRGQGGYTF
TGTGCCAGCAGCCTGGACAGGGGGCAAGGTGGCTACACCTTC
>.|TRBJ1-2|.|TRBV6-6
CASSYSGTLYGYTF
TGTGCCAGCAGTTACTCGGGCACCCTTTATGGCTACACCTTC
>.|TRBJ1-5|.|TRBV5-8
CASSLRGGGAPISPQHF
TGTGCCAGCAGCTTGAGGGGAGGTGGGGCCCCAATCAGCCCCCAGCATTTT
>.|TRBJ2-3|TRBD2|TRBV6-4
CASSLAGLTDTQYF
TGTGCCAGCAGTCTAGCGGGACTCACAGATACGCAGTATTTT
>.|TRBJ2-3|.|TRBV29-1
CSVEAGFDTQYF
TGCAGCGTTGAAGCAGGGTTTGATACGCAGTATTTT
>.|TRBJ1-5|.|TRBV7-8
CASSPQGTLVYSNQPQHF
TGTGCCAGCAGCCCCCAGGGTACCCTGGTTTATAGCAATCAGCCCCAGCATTTT
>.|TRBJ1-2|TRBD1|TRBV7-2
CASSLSRGPYGYTF
TGTGCCAGCAGCTTGTCCAGGGGGCCCTATGGCTACACCTTC
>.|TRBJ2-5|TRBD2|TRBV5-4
CASSLAASGRARETQYF
TGTGCCAGCAGCTTGGCGGCTAGCGGGAGGGCCCGAGAGACCCAGTACTTC